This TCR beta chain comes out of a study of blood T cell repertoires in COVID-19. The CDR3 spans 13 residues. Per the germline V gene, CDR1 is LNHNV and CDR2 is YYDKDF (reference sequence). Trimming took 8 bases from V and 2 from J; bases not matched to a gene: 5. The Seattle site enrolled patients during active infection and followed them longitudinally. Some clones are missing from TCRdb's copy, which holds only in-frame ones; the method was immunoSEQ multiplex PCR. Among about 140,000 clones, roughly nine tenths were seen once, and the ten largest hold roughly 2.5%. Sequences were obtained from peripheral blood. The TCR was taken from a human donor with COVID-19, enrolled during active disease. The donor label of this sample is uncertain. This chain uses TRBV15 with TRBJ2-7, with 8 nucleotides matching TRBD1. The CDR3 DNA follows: TGTGCCACCGGGACAGGTCCGACCTACGAGCAGTACTTC. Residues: CATGTGPTYEQYF. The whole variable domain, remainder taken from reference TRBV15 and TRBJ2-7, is DAMVIQNPRYQVTQFGKPVTLSCSQTLNHNVMYWYQQKSSQAPKLLFHYYDKDFNNEADTPDNFQSRRPNTSFCFLDIRSPGLGDTAMYLCATGTGPTYEQYFGPGTRLTVT.